These T cell receptor beta chains were read from a single sample in a study of blood T cell repertoires in COVID-19. TCRdb keeps only in-frame clones here, not all; method: immunoSEQ multiplex PCR. Of 300,000 or so clones detected, less than 90% appear once; the ten largest clones hold approximately 0.99%. Sequences were obtained from PBMCs or T cells enriched from blood (not recorded which). These receptors came from a woman in her twenties or thirties who had recovered from COVID-19. The CDR3 runs from the conserved cysteine through the conserved F or W. The D gene is left open where the match is weak. Size is stated for part of the rows, as once, few or many counts, or as a class when the clone is expanded.

V gene	clone size	CDR3 length	D gene	J gene	CDR3 protein	CDR3 DNA
TRBV2	NA	16	TRBD1	TRBJ2-3	CASRRQGAFSTDTQYF	TGTGCCAGCAGAAGACAGGGGGCTTTTAGCACAGATACGCAGTATTTT
TRBV20-1	few	13	NA	TRBJ1-2	CSASTPDPGGYTF	TGCAGTGCTAGTACACCCGATCCGGGTGGCTACACCTTC
TRBV6-5	NA	14	TRBD2	TRBJ2-3	CASSYAGVSDTQYF	TGTGCCAGCAGTTACGCGGGGGTTTCAGATACGCAGTATTTT
TRBV11-2	NA	13	NA	TRBJ2-3	CASSAQGTDTQYF	TGTGCCAGCAGCGCCCAGGGCACAGATACGCAGTATTTT
TRBV7-9	NA	13	TRBD1	TRBJ2-2	CAGGQGNTGELFF	TGTGCCGGGGGACAGGGGAACACCGGGGAGCTGTTTTTT
TRBV14	NA	13	NA	TRBJ1-5	CASSQAGEQPQHF	TGTGCCAGCAGCCAAGCCGGGGAACAGCCCCAGCATTTT
TRBV13	NA	16	NA	TRBJ1-2	CASSSRTGQSSYGYTF	TGTGCCAGCAGCTCCCGTACAGGGCAATCGAGCTATGGCTACACCTTC
TRBV29-1	once	12	NA	TRBJ2-3	CSVVPGPDTQYF	TGCAGCGTTGTTCCGGGTCCAGATACGCAGTATTTT
TRBV2	NA	14	NA	TRBJ1-2	CASSESGDWYGYTF	TGTGCCAGCAGTGAATCGGGGGATTGGTATGGCTACACCTTC
TRBV6-6	NA	18	TRBD1	TRBJ1-4	CASSRFPTNRGEGEKLFF	TGTGCCAGCAGCCGATTTCCCACCAACAGGGGAGAGGGCGAAAAACTGTTTTTT
TRBV20-1	once	13	NA	TRBJ1-2	CSASIQAVDGYTF	TGCAGTGCTAGTATCCAGGCAGTAGATGGCTACACCTTC
TRBV28	NA	15	NA	TRBJ1-6	CASSLDGGNNSPLHF	TGTGCCAGCAGTTTAGACGGGGGAAATAATTCACCCCTCCACTTT
TRBV7-6	NA	15	NA	TRBJ1-4	CASSLEGRPNEKLFF	TGTGCCAGCAGCTTAGAGGGGCGCCCTAATGAAAAACTGTTTTTT
TRBV5-1	NA	19	TRBD2	TRBJ2-6	CASSLAVAGVLSGANVLTF	TGCGCCAGCAGCTTGGCCGTAGCGGGGGTTCTCTCTGGGGCCAACGTCCTGACTTTC
TRBV11-3	NA	14	NA	TRBJ2-7	CASSLGQSSYEQYF	TGTGCCAGCAGCTTGGGCCAGAGCTCCTACGAGCAGTACTTC
TRBV11-2	NA	14	NA	TRBJ1-1	CASSLLRQNTEAFF	TGTGCCAGCAGCTTATTGAGACAAAACACTGAAGCTTTCTTT
TRBV29-1	NA	15	TRBD2	TRBJ2-7	CSVEERASGFYEQYF	TGCAGCGTTGAAGAGCGGGCTAGCGGATTCTACGAGCAGTACTTC
TRBV5-4	NA	14	NA	TRBJ2-5	CASSYTGAGETQYF	TGTGCCAGCAGCTATACAGGGGCGGGGGAGACCCAGTACTTC
TRBV5-1	NA	16	NA	TRBJ1-3	CASSARQGSSGNTIYF	TGCGCCAGCAGCGCCCGTCAGGGGAGCTCTGGAAACACCATATATTTT
TRBV14	once	19	TRBD1	TRBJ2-6	CASSQKGRDRGSGANVLTF	TGTGCCAGCAGCCAAAAGGGTCGGGACAGGGGATCGGGGGCCAACGTCCTGACTTTC
TRBV3-1/TRBV3-2	NA	17	NA	TRBJ1-5	CASSQSGRRLLPQPQHF	TGTGCCAGCAGCCAAAGTGGGCGTCGTCTGCTACCCCAGCCCCAGCATTTT
TRBV18	NA	15	TRBD1	TRBJ1-6	CASSPPGQGHSPLHF	TGTGCCAGCTCACCACCGGGACAGGGTCATTCACCCCTCCACTTT
TRBV11-3	few	17	NA	TRBJ2-1	CASSLGRGTSSYNEQFF	TGTGCCAGCAGCTTAGGGCGCGGGACGAGCTCCTACAATGAGCAGTTCTTC
TRBV2	few	13	NA	TRBJ2-7	CASNNRESAEQYF	TGTGCCAGCAATAACAGGGAGAGCGCCGAGCAGTACTTC
TRBV21-1	NA	15	NA	TRBJ1-4	CASSKVARGREKLFF	TGTGCCAGCAGCAAAGTTGCCCGGGGGAGGGAAAAACTGTTTTTT
TRBV19	NA	15	TRBD1	TRBJ1-5	CASSISRGISQPQHF	TGTGCCAGTAGTATTTCCAGGGGGATAAGTCAGCCCCAGCATTTT
TRBV29-1	once	13	NA	TRBJ2-5	CSVEVTGQETQYF	TGCAGCGTTGAAGTGACGGGCCAAGAGACCCAGTACTTC
TRBV29-1	few	12	TRBD1	TRBJ2-7	CSVGGTGYEQYF	TGCAGCGTTGGCGGGACAGGATACGAGCAGTACTTC
TRBV12-5	NA	13	NA	TRBJ1-2	CASGWPPVYGYTF	TGTGCTAGTGGTTGGCCCCCCGTCTATGGCTACACCTTC
TRBV9	NA	16	TRBD1	TRBJ1-2	CASSAEVRQGDYGYTF	TGTGCCAGCAGCGCCGAGGTCCGACAGGGGGACTATGGCTACACCTTC
TRBV13	NA	14	NA	TRBJ1-5	CASSLGSRGQPQHF	TGTGCCAGCAGCTTAGGGAGCCGGGGTCAGCCCCAGCATTTT
TRBV3-1/TRBV3-2	few	16	NA	TRBJ2-7	CASRHSGSRGTGEQYF	TGTGCCAGCAGACACTCCGGGAGCCGGGGAACGGGAGAGCAGTACTTC
TRBV5-6	NA	17	NA	TRBJ1-2	CASSLAGYPETNYGYTF	TGTGCCAGCAGCTTGGCCGGTTACCCCGAGACTAACTATGGCTACACCTTC
TRBV5-4	NA	14	TRBD2	TRBJ2-1	CASSGTKGTNEQFF	TGTGCCAGCAGCGGGACTAAAGGCACCAATGAGCAGTTCTTC
TRBV6-5	many	15	NA	TRBJ2-7	CASSYSLDSSYEQYF	TGTGCCAGCAGTTACTCGTTAGACAGCTCCTACGAGCAGTACTTC
TRBV6-5	NA	14	NA	TRBJ2-7	CASRYGEQAYEQYF	TGTGCCAGCAGGTACGGGGAACAGGCCTACGAGCAGTACTTC
TRBV6-2/TRBV6-3	NA	12	NA	TRBJ1-2	CASSYSTGSYTF	TGTGCCAGCAGTTACTCGACGGGTAGCTACACCTTC
TRBV4-1	few	15	NA	TRBJ1-3	CASSQGPGLGNTIYF	TGCGCCAGCAGCCAAGGGCCAGGGCTTGGAAACACCATATATTTT
TRBV5-1	few	16	TRBD1	TRBJ1-1	CASSPGTGVGFAEAFF	TGCGCCAGCAGCCCAGGGACAGGGGTCGGTTTCGCTGAAGCTTTCTTT
TRBV5-1	NA	14	TRBD2	TRBJ2-5	CASSLGTNQETQYF	TGCGCCAGCAGCCTAGGGACTAACCAAGAGACCCAGTACTTC
TRBV7-9	NA	20	NA	TRBJ1-1	CASSTRVRGAIPLRNTEAFF	TGTGCCAGCAGCACGCGAGTAAGGGGTGCAATCCCTCTTAGGAACACTGAAGCTTTCTTT
TRBV18	NA	13	NA	TRBJ1-3	CASSPPAGNTIYF	TGTGCCAGCTCACCACCGGCAGGAAACACCATATATTTT
TRBV5-5	NA	16	TRBD1	TRBJ1-1	CASSLEGQGILAEAFF	TGTGCCAGCAGCTTGGAGGGACAGGGTATTCTAGCTGAAGCTTTCTTT
TRBV28	few	18	NA	TRBJ2-1	CASSLIGQLVATDNEQFF	TGTGCCAGCAGTTTAATAGGACAGCTCGTTGCTACCGACAATGAGCAGTTCTTC
TRBV30	NA	14	NA	TRBJ1-5	CAWNEGNIDQPQHF	TGTGCCTGGAACGAGGGCAATATCGATCAGCCCCAGCATTTT
TRBV5-1	NA	17	TRBD2	TRBJ2-2	CASSLLAGTLNTGELFF	TGCGCCAGCAGCTTACTAGCGGGGACCCTGAACACCGGGGAGCTGTTTTTT
TRBV5-1	many	14	NA	TRBJ2-1	CASSPYARENEQFF	TGCGCCAGCAGCCCCTATGCGAGGGAAAATGAGCAGTTCTTC
TRBV29-1	NA	13	NA	TRBJ1-1	CSTSLAMNTEAFF	TGCAGCACGAGTTTAGCCATGAACACTGAAGCTTTCTTT
TRBV2	NA	13	TRBD2	TRBJ2-5	CASRASGMETQYF	TGTGCCAGCAGAGCTAGCGGGATGGAGACCCAGTACTTC
TRBV28	NA	17	NA	TRBJ1-6	CASSLWGQGGGNSPLHF	TGTGCCAGCAGTTTATGGGGGCAGGGAGGTGGTAATTCACCCCTCCACTTT
TRBV9	NA	15	NA	TRBJ1-2	CASSVGPEGNYGYTF	TGTGCCAGCAGCGTAGGTCCGGAGGGGAACTATGGCTACACCTTC
TRBV9	NA	15	NA	TRBJ2-7	CASSVSPKSAYEQYF	TGTGCCAGCAGCGTAAGCCCCAAATCGGCCTACGAGCAGTACTTC
TRBV29-1	few	14	TRBD1	TRBJ1-2	CSVETGGRVYGYTF	TGCAGCGTTGAGACAGGGGGCAGAGTCTATGGCTACACCTTC
TRBV9	few	15	TRBD1	TRBJ2-5	CASSPRTGGEETQYF	TGTGCCAGCAGCCCACGGACAGGGGGAGAGGAGACCCAGTACTTC